These T cell receptor beta chains were read from a single sample in a study of OX40 agonist ivuxolimab in advanced cancers. This table comes from immunoSEQ multiplex PCR, and its TCRdb copy is limited to in-frame clones, with some not included. The profile shows approximately 58,000 clones, 80% to 90% of them singletons. The source material was CD4+ or CD8+ T cells sorted from blood, sampled in a trial of the OX40 agonist ivuxolimab. These receptors originate from an adult with an advanced solid tumor such as melanoma, head and neck, liver or kidney cancer. CDR3s include the opening cysteine and the closing phenylalanine or tryptophan. D genes are given only for firm matches. Clone size, where shown, is once, few, many, or a class for clones that have expanded.

size	V	J	D	length	DNA	CDR3
-	TRBV18	TRBJ2-7	-	16	TGTGCCAGCTCACCACTTGGAGGGGCTGACTCCTACGAGCAGTACTTC	CASSPLGGADSYEQYF
-	TRBV6-1	TRBJ2-3	-	12	TGTGCCAGCGGAGGGGCCACAGATACGCAGTATTTT	CASGGATDTQYF
-	TRBV7-9	TRBJ2-2	TRBD2	15	TGTGCCAGCAGATCTAGCGGGGGTGGCACCGGGGAGCTGTTTTTT	CASRSSGGGTGELFF
-	TRBV7-8	TRBJ1-4	-	15	TGTGCCAGCAGCAAGGACGGTGCAACTAATGAAAAACTGTTTTTT	CASSKDGATNEKLFF
-	TRBV28	TRBJ1-1	-	14	TGTGCCAGCAGTGTTGACCGGGGCGGCACTGAAGCTTTCTTT	CASSVDRGGTEAFF
-	TRBV19	TRBJ1-6	TRBD1	14	TGTGCCAGTATGGGGGGACAGCCTTATTCACCCCTCCACTTT	CASMGGQPYSPLHF
-	TRBV5-6	TRBJ2-1	-	12	TGTGCCAGCAGCTTAGGGATGAGAGAGCAGTTCTTC	CASSLGMREQFF
once	TRBV5-1	TRBJ2-1	TRBD2	14	TGCGCCAGCAGCCCGGGACTAGGTCCCGATGAGCAGTTCTTC	CASSPGLGPDEQFF
-	TRBV11-2	TRBJ2-5	-	14	TGTGCCAGCAGACGAGGACGGAAACAGGAGACCCAGTACTTC	CASRRGRKQETQYF
-	TRBV29-1	TRBJ1-5	TRBD1	13	TGCAGCGTCCGACAGGGAGTTTCTCAGCCCCAGCATTTT	CSVRQGVSQPQHF
-	TRBV5-1	TRBJ2-5	-	16	TGCGCCAGCAGCTTGGCTAAAAGACCTTACCAAGAGACCCAGTACTTC	CASSLAKRPYQETQYF
-	TRBV5-1	TRBJ2-5	TRBD2	14	TGCGCCAGCAGCATCGGGACTAGCCAAGAGACCCAGTACTTC	CASSIGTSQETQYF
-	TRBV6-1	TRBJ2-7	-	13	TGTGCCACCAGCATGGGGTATTCCTACGAGCAGTACTTC	CATSMGYSYEQYF
-	TRBV30	TRBJ2-5	-	13	TGTGCCTGGGGGCGGGCGATCCAAGAGACCCAGTACTTC	CAWGRAIQETQYF
-	TRBV4-2	TRBJ2-3	TRBD2	17	TGTGCCAGCAGCCAGAGGACTAGCGGGAGTATTACAGATACGCAGTATTTT	CASSQRTSGSITDTQYF
-	TRBV19	TRBJ2-3	-	13	TGTGCCAGTAGTATATTAAGGGGCGATACGCAGTATTTT	CASSILRGDTQYF
-	TRBV18	TRBJ1-1	-	14	TGTGCCAGCGACCGGGAGGGGGTTAACACTGAAGCTTTCTTT	CASDREGVNTEAFF
-	TRBV6-4	TRBJ2-3	TRBD1	15	TGTGCCAGCAGTGAGACAGGGGGCCGTTGGGATACGCAGTATTTT	CASSETGGRWDTQYF
-	TRBV19	TRBJ2-5	-	13	TGTGCCAGTAGTATAGGCAGACAAGAGACCCAGTACTTC	CASSIGRQETQYF
-	TRBV7-2	TRBJ1-2	TRBD1	13	TGTGCCAGCAGCTCGGACAGGGAGCTCGGCTACACCTTC	CASSSDRELGYTF
-	TRBV7-9	TRBJ2-2	-	16	TGTGCCAGCAGCTTACGGGGGCCCTCGAACACCGGGGAGCTGTTTTTT	CASSLRGPSNTGELFF
-	TRBV4-1	TRBJ2-2	-	17	TGCGCCAGCAGCCAAGTAGATTTGGGGGTAAACACCGGGGAGCTGTTTTTT	CASSQVDLGVNTGELFF
-	TRBV5-4	TRBJ2-3	TRBD1	15	TGTGCCAGCAGACGGGACAGGGGAGACACAGATACGCAGTATTTT	CASRRDRGDTDTQYF
-	TRBV27	TRBJ2-7	TRBD2	15	TGTGCCAGCAGTCGGGCAGGGACTAGCTCCTACGAGCAGTACTTC	CASSRAGTSSYEQYF
-	TRBV6-6	TRBJ2-7	TRBD1	15	TGTGCCAGCAATACGCCGGGACAGGGGGCTGGCGAGCAGTACTTC	CASNTPGQGAGEQYF
-	TRBV7-9	TRBJ2-7	-	14	TGTGCCAGCAGCTTAGGCGGGCAAACCTACGAGCAGTACTTC	CASSLGGQTYEQYF
-	TRBV6-5	TRBJ2-7	-	13	TGTGCCAGCAGCCAGGACAGCCCCTACGAGCAGTACTTC	CASSQDSPYEQYF
once	TRBV19	TRBJ2-2	-	14	TGTGCCAGTAGCCCCGTGAGTCACACCGGGGAGCTGTTTTTT	CASSPVSHTGELFF
few	TRBV18	TRBJ1-1	TRBD1	14	TGTGCCAGCTCAGCGGGGACAGGGGGAACTGAAGCTTTCTTT	CASSAGTGGTEAFF
-	TRBV7-3	TRBJ1-1	-	14	TGTGCCAGCAGCTTAAAAGGGGTGGGCACTGAAGCTTTCTTT	CASSLKGVGTEAFF
-	TRBV7-9	TRBJ1-1	-	13	TGTGCCAGCAGCCCCTCGGCCAACACTGAAGCTTTCTTT	CASSPSANTEAFF
-	TRBV12-1	TRBJ2-7	-	24	TGTGCCAGCAGCGAGCGATGGCAGGGGCGAGTGGGACTAGCGGGATACAGGAGCTCCTACGAGCAGTACTTC	CASSERWQGRVGLAGYRSSYEQYF
-	TRBV18	TRBJ2-3	TRBD2	15	TGTGCCAGCTCACGCGGGGGGTCGGGGCCAGATACGCAGTATTTT	CASSRGGSGPDTQYF
-	TRBV5-6	TRBJ2-7	-	17	TGTGCCAGCAGCCCGCCCGGGGGCCACCGCGCATTCTACGAGCAGTACTTC	CASSPPGGHRAFYEQYF
-	TRBV6-1	TRBJ2-1	TRBD2	17	TGTGCCAGCAGTGATTCCCGGACTAGCGGGAAAGTCAATGAGCAGTTCTTC	CASSDSRTSGKVNEQFF
once	TRBV7-9	TRBJ2-7	TRBD1	15	TGTGCCAGCAGCTTAACAGGGGGGACCTCCTATGAGCAGTACTTC	CASSLTGGTSYEQYF
-	TRBV18	TRBJ2-5	TRBD2	15	TGTGCCAGCTCACCACTAGCGGGATCCAAGGAGACCCAGTACTTC	CASSPLAGSKETQYF
-	TRBV5-6	TRBJ2-7	-	17	TGTGCCAGCAGCTTGGATGTCGTCCGGGTGAAATCCTACGAGCAGTACTTC	CASSLDVVRVKSYEQYF
-	TRBV11-2	TRBJ1-4	TRBD1	15	TGTGCCAGCAGCCCCGGGGACAGCCCTAATGAAAAACTGTTTTTT	CASSPGDSPNEKLFF
-	TRBV7-6	TRBJ2-7	-	16	TGTGCCAGCAGCCCCCACGCGGCTAACTCCGGGGACGAGCAGTACTTC	CASSPHAANSGDEQYF
-	TRBV27	TRBJ1-2	-	13	TGTGCCAGCAGTTTAAGACGAGGCTATGGCTACACCTTC	CASSLRRGYGYTF
few	TRBV29-1	TRBJ1-1	TRBD1	12	TGCAGCGTTGTTGTGGACAGGGCGGAAGCTTTCTTT	CSVVVDRAEAFF
-	TRBV11-2	TRBJ2-3	TRBD1	16	TGTGCCAGCAGCTTAGGGATTGGGACAGGTCCCGATACGCAGTATTTT	CASSLGIGTGPDTQYF
-	TRBV5-1	TRBJ2-5	-	13	TGCGCCAGCAGTAATAGCGGACAAGAGACCCAGTACTTC	CASSNSGQETQYF
-	TRBV6-1	TRBJ1-2	-	13	TGTGCCAGCAGTGAAGCCCCGACCTATGGCTACACCTTC	CASSEAPTYGYTF
-	TRBV15	TRBJ2-3	TRBD2	19	TGTGCCACCAGCAGAGGGCCTCCGGGACTAGCGGGGTCGGGGGGGACGCAGTATTTT	CATSRGPPGLAGSGGTQYF
-	TRBV6-5	TRBJ2-6	-	16	TGTGCCAGCAGTTACTCGAGGACTGGTGGGGCCAACGTCCTGACTTTC	CASSYSRTGGANVLTF
-	TRBV30	TRBJ2-1	-	17	TGTGCCTGGAGTCCTCGTTTTGGGTCCAGCTCCTACAATGAGCAGTTCTTC	CAWSPRFGSSSYNEQFF
-	TRBV9	TRBJ2-5	TRBD2	14	TGTGCCAGCAGCGTAGAGGGACTAGCAGAGACCCAGTACTTC	CASSVEGLAETQYF
-	TRBV7-7	TRBJ2-1	-	15	TGTGCTAGCAGCTTAACGTGGCAGTCCTACAATGAGCAGTTCTTC	CASSLTWQSYNEQFF
-	TRBV6-5	TRBJ1-4	-	14	TGTGCCAGCAGTTACTCCCAAGGGAAGGAAAAACTGTTTTTT	CASSYSQGKEKLFF
-	TRBV15	TRBJ2-3	-	14	TGTGCCACCAGCTTCTCGACTTCCCCAGATACGCAGTATTTT	CATSFSTSPDTQYF
-	TRBV7-3	TRBJ2-1	-	13	TGTGCCAGCAGCTTAATTTCGGATAATGAGCAGTTCTTC	CASSLISDNEQFF